The source of this T cell receptor beta chain is a study of blood T cell repertoires in COVID-19. Study processing details: Estimation of nucleated cell counts relied on the amplification of reference gene primers. Clones were sequenced by immunoSEQ multiplex PCR, and TCRdb holds only the in-frame ones, with some missing. That table furnishes V, J and clone size, whereas the DNA furnished D and trimming. The sample gives around 160,000 clones, roughly 74% of which show up once; about 15% is in the top ten. The CDR3 sequence is 16 residues long. Germline V gene sequence: CDR1 SGHAT, CDR2 FQDESV (reference sequence). V was trimmed by 5 bases and J by 1 base, leaving 15 bases between them. This clone was found a few times.

The specimen was peripheral blood. This sequence joins TRBV11-1 and TRBJ2-1, with D possibly matching TRBD2 (6 bases). The TCR originated in a woman older than 75 with acute or convalescent COVID-19. The CDR3 region is CASSDDGGASYNEQFF. DNA for the CDR3: TGTGCCAGCAGCGACGACGGGGGTGCGTCCTACAATGAGCAGTTCTTC.